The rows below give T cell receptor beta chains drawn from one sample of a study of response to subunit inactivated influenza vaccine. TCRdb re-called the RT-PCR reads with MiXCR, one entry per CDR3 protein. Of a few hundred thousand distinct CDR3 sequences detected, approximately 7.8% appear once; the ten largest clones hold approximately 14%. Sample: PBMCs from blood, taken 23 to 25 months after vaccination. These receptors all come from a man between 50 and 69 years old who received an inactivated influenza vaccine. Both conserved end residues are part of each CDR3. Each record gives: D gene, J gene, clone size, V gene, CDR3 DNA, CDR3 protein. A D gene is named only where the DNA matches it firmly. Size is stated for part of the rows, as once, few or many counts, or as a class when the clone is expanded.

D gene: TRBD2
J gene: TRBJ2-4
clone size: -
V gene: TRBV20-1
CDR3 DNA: TGCAGTGCTAGAGATACTCGCGGGAGGAACATTCAGTACTTC
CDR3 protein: CSARDTRGRNIQYF

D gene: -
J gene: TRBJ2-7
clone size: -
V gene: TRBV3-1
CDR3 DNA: TGTGCCAGCAGCCAAGGGACCCACGAGCAGTACTTC
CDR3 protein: CASSQGTHEQYF

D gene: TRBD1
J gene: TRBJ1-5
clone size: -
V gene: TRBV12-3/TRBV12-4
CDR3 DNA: TGTGCCAGCAGTCCGCGGGACAGGGGCAATCAGCCCCAGCATTTT
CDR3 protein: CASSPRDRGNQPQHF

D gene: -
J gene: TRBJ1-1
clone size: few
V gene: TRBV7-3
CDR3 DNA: TGTGCCAGCAGCTTAGGAGGGGGATTAAGTGAAGCTTTCTTT
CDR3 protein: CASSLGGGLSEAFF

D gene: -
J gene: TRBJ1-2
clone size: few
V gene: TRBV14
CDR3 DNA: TGTGCCAGCAGCCCGGGGGCAGGCGGCTATGGCTACACCTTC
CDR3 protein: CASSPGAGGYGYTF

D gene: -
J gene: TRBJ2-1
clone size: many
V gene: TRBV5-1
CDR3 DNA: TGCGCCAGCAGCTTGGAGACTGGCGATGAGCAGTTCTTC
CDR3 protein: CASSLETGDEQFF

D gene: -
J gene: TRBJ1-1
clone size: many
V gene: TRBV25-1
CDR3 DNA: TGTGCCAGCATGTGGGGAGAGAACACTGAAGCTTTCTTT
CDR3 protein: CASMWGENTEAFF

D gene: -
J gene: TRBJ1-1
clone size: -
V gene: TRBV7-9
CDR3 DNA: TGTGCCAGCAGCTACGACCCCCCCGGAACTGAAGCTGTCTTT
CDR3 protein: CASSYDPPGTEAVF

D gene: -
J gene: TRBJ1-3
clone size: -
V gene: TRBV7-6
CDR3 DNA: TGTGCCAGCAGCTTAGGGATCGACTCTGGAAACACCATATATTTT
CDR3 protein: CASSLGIDSGNTIYF

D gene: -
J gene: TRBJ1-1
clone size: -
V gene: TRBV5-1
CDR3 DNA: TGCGCCAGCAGCTTGTGGGGGCTTTCCACGGAAGCTTTCTTT
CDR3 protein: CASSLWGLSTEAFF

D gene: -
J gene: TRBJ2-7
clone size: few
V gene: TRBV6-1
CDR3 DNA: TGTGCCAGCGGCAGTGCGGGACAAAGCTACGAGCAGTACTTC
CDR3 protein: CASGSAGQSYEQYF

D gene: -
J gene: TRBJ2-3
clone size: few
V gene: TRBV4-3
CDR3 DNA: TGCGCCAGCAGCCAAGATTGGGTCAGGGGACTAAGCACAGATACGCAGTATTTT
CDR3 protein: CASSQDWVRGLSTDTQYF

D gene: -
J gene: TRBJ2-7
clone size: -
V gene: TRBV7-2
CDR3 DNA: TGTGCCAGCAGCTTAGGGCAGGTCTTCTCCTACGAGCAGTACTTC
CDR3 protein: CASSLGQVFSYEQYF

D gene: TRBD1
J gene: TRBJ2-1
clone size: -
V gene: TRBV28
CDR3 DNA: TGTGCCAGCAGTTGGGGACAGGGGGCGTTTAATGAGCAGTTCTTC
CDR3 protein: CASSWGQGAFNEQFF

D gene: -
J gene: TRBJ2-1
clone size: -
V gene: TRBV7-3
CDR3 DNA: TGTGCCAGCAGCTTAAGTGCGGCGGGAATCTCCTACAATGAGCAGTTCTTC
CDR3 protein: CASSLSAAGISYNEQFF

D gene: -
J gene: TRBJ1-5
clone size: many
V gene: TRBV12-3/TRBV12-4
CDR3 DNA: TGTGCCAGCAGTTTGGCCGGTAGCAATCAGCCCCAGCATTTT
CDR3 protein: CASSLAGSNQPQHF

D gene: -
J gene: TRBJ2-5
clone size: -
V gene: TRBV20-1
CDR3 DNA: TGCAGTGCTAGGTGGGGGGCCCTGGAAGAGACCCAGTACTTC
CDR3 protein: CSARWGALEETQYF

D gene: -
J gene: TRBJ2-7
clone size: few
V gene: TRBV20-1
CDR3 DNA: TGCAGGGCCGGGACTGGCCAGATCTACGAGCAGTACTTC
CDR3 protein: CRAGTGQIYEQYF

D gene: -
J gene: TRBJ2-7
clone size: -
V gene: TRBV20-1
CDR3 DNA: TGCAGTGCTAGCTGGGCCTACGAGCAGTACTTC
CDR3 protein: CSASWAYEQYF

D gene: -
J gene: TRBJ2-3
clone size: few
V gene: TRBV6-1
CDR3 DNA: TGTGCCAGCAGTCCTCTGGGCAGGGTACTTACAGATACGCAGTATTTT
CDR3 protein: CASSPLGRVLTDTQYF

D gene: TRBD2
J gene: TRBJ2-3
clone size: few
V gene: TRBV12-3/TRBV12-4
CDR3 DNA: TGTGCCAGCAGGCTAGCGGGAGGTAGAGATACGCAGTATTTT
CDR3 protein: CASRLAGGRDTQYF

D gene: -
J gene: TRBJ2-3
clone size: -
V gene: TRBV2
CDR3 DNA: TGTGCCAGCATTTCCAGGGGAGGCATCCAAGATACGCAGTATTTT
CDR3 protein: CASISRGGIQDTQYF

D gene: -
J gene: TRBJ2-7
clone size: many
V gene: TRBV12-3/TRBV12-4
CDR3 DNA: TGTGCCAGCAGTTTACTAGTGGGGGAGCAGTACTTC
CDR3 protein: CASSLLVGEQYF

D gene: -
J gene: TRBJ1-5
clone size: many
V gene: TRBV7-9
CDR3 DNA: TGTGCCAGCAGCTTAGGCGGATGGCCCCAGCATTTT
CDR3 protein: CASSLGGWPQHF

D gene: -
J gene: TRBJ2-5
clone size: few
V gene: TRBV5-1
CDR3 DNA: TGCGCCAGCAGCTTGGCAGGGAACCTCAAAGAGACCCAGTACTTC
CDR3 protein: CASSLAGNLKETQYF

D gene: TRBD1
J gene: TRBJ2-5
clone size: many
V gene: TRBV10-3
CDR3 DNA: TGTGCCATCAGTGAGGCGACAGGGAACCAAGAGACCCAGTACTTC
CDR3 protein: CAISEATGNQETQYF

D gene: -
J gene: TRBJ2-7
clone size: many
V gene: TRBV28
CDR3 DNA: TGTGCCAGCAGTCGACATATCTACGAGCAGTACTTC
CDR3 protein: CASSRHIYEQYF

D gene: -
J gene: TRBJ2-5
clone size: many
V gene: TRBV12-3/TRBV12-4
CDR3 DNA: TGTGCCAGCAGTTTAGTCCCCTCCCCGTACCAAGAGACCCAGTACTTC
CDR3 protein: CASSLVPSPYQETQYF

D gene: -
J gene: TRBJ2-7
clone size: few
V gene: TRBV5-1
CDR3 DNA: TGCGCCAGCAGCCCGCAGCTAGTGGACGAGCAGTACTTC
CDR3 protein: CASSPQLVDEQYF

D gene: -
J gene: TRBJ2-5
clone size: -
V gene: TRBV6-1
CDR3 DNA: TGTGCCAGCAGTGAACCACCCGGGGAGACCCAGTACTTC
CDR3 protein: CASSEPPGETQYF

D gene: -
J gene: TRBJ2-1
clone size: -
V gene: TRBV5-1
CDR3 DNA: TGCGCCAGCAGCGCCGATAGCTCCTACAATGAGCAGTTCTTC
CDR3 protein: CASSADSSYNEQFF

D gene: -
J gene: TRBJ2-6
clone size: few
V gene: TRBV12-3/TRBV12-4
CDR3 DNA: TGTGCCAGCAGTTTTCATAGGGGATCCTCTGGGGCCAACGTCCTGACTTTC
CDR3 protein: CASSFHRGSSGANVLTF

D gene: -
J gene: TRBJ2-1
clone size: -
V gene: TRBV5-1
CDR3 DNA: TGCGCCAGCAGCTCCCGGGGACACCACAATGAGCAGTTCTTC
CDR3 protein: CASSSRGHHNEQFF

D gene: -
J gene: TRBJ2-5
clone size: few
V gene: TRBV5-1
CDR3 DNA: TGCGCCAGCAGCGCCGGGATTCAAGAGACCCAGTACTTC
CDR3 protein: CASSAGIQETQYF

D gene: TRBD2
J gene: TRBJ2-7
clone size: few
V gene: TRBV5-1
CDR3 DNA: TGCGCCAGCAGCTTCGGACTAGCGGGCTCACTTCCCTACGAGCAGTACTTC
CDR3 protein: CASSFGLAGSLPYEQYF

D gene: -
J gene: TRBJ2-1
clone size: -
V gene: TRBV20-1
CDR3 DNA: TGCAGTGCTAGAGTTGCGGCGACCTTTTTTTTC
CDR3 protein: CSARVAATFFF

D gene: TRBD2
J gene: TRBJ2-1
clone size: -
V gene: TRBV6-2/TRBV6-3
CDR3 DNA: TGTGCCAGCAGCCGCGGACTAGCGGGGGGGCCCCGGAGGAATGAGCAGTTCTTC
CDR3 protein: CASSRGLAGGPRRNEQFF

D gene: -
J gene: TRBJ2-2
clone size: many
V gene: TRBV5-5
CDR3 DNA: TGTGCCAGCAGCTTGGCCTCGTACGGCGGGGAGCTGTTTTTT
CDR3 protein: CASSLASYGGELFF

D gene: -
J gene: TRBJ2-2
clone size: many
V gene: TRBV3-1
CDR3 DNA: TGTGCCAGCAGCCAATACGGGGGAGCGAACACCGGGGAGCTGTTTTTT
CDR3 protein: CASSQYGGANTGELFF

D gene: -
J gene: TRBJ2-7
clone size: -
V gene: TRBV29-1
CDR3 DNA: TGCAGCGTTGGGCAAGGGGTATCCTACGAGCAGTACTTC
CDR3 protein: CSVGQGVSYEQYF

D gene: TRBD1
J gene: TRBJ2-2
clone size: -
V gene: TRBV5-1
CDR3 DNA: TGCGCCAGCAGCTCCCAACAGGGGGGGAACACCGGGGAGCTGTTTTTT
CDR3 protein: CASSSQQGGNTGELFF

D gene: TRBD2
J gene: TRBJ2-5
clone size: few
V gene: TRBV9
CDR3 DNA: TGTGCCAGCAGCGTAGAGGGAGGGTGGGAGACCCAGTACTTC
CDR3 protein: CASSVEGGWETQYF

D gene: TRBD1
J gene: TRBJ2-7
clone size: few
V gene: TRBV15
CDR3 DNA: TGTGCCACCAGCGGGGGTCAACAGGGGTTGCGGGAGCAGTACTTC
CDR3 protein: CATSGGQQGLREQYF

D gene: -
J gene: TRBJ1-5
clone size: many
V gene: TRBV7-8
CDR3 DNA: TGTGCCAGCAGCCTGGGAGGCAGGAGCAATCAGCCCCAGCATTTT
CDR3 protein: CASSLGGRSNQPQHF

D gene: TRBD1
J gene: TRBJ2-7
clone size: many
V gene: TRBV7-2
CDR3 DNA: TGTGCCAGCAGTTCCACCGGGACAGGGACCTACGAGCAGTACTTC
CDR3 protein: CASSSTGTGTYEQYF

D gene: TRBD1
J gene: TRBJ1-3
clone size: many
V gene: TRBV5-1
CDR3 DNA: TGCGCCAGCAGCCCCGGGACAGGGAACAGTAACACCATATATTTT
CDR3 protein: CASSPGTGNSNTIYF

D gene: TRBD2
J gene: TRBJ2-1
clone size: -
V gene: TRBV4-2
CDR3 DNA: TGTGCCAGCAGCCAATCAACTAGCGGGAGAGTCCCTCGGTCCTACAATGAGCAGTTCTTC
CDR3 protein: CASSQSTSGRVPRSYNEQFF

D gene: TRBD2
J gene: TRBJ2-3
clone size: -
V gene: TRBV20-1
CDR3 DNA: TGCAGTGCTAGGCCCCCTAGCGGGAGCGCCACAGATACGCAGTATTTT
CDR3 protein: CSARPPSGSATDTQYF

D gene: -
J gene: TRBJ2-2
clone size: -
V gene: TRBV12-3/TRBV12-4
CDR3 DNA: TGTGCCAGCAGTCCTCAGGGGGGACGGCTGTTTTTT
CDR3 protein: CASSPQGGRLFF